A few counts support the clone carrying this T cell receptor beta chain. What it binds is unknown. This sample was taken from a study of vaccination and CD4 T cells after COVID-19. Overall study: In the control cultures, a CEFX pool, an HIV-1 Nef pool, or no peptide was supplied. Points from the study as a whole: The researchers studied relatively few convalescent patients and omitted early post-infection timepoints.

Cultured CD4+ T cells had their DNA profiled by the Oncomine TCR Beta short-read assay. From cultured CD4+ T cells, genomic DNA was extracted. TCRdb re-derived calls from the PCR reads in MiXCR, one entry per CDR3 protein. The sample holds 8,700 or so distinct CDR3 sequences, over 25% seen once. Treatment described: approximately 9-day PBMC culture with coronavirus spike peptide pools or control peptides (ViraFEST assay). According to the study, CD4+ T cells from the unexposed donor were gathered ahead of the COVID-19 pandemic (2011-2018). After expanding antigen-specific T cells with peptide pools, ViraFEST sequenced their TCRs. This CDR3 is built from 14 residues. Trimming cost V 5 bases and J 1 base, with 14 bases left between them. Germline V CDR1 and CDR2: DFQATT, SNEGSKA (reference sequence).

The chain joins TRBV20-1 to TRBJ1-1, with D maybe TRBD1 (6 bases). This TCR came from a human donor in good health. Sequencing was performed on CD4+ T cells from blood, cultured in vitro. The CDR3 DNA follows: TGCAGTGCTCTTCAGGGGTACGGGAACACTGAAGCTTTCTTT. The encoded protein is CSALQGYGNTEAFF.